These 30 T cell receptor beta chains originate from one sample sequenced in a study of T cell changes during pregnancy in multiple sclerosis. Sequenced by immunoSEQ multiplex PCR; TCRdb stores in-frame clones only, minus some. The sample records 70,000 to 95,000 clones, over 75% being singletons. Sequenced material: peripheral blood, taken before pregnancy. Receptors were obtained from a female donor with multiple sclerosis, enrolled in a pregnancy study.

The chain is built from TRBV11-2 and TRBJ1-1, with D possibly being TRBD1 (5 bases). The germline gives CDR1 SGHAT, CDR2 FQNNGV. V lost 9 bases and J lost 0, with 20 bases in between. This CDR3 has 16 residues. The CDR3 here is CASSRGAYNMNTEAFF. As DNA, the CDR3 is TGTGCCAGTTCTAGGGGCGCCTACAACATGAACACTGAAGCTTTCTTT.

The chain joins TRBV2 to TRBJ1-4; D not certain. The CDR3 sequence is 17 residues long. Germline V lookup: CDR1 SNHLY, CDR2 FYNNEI. The ends were cut back, 1 base at V and 6 bases at J, with 18 bases in the middle. CDR3 DNA sequence: TGTGCCAGCAGTGAAGTAACATTCGGGTTAATGCATGAAAAACTGTTTTTT. This encodes CASSEVTFGLMHEKLFF.

This clone was detected only a few times. The V gene is TRBV7-9, the J gene TRBJ1-4; D gene ambiguous. Looked up from germline, CDR1 is SEHNR and CDR2 is FQNEAQ (reference sequence). V gave up 1 base and J gave up 3 bases, with 6 bases separating them. The CDR3 consists of 14 residues. In DNA form, the CDR3 reads TGTGCCAGCAGCTTAGTGGAGGCTAATGAAAAACTGTTTTTT. Protein sequence: CASSLVEANEKLFF.

The chain links TRBV9 to TRBJ2-3, with a weak D call TRBD2 (7 bases). Trimming took 3 bases from V and 7 from J, leaving 15 bases between them. Germline V CDR1 and CDR2: SGDLS, YYNGEE. This CDR3 contains 14 residues. The CDR3 region is CASSAGAGAYTQYF. The CDR3 DNA sequence: TGTGCCAGCAGCGCGGGGGCGGGGGCTTATACGCAGTATTTT.

This clone occurred a few times. The J gene is TRBJ1-1, the V gene TRBV5-6; D not resolved. The CDR3 has 13 amino acids. Trimming left V 1 base short and J 10 bases short, with 14 bases between. Germline V gene sequence: CDR1 SGHDT, CDR2 YYEEEE. The CDR3 spells CASSLRHPAGAFF. The CDR3 DNA follows: TGTGCCAGCAGCTTGCGTCACCCTGCGGGAGCTTTCTTT.

The chain couples TRBV7-2 to TRBJ2-3, with D possibly TRBD2 on 6 matching bases. CDR1 is SGHTA and CDR2 is FQGNSA in the germline V gene. V was shortened by 5 bases and J by 5 bases, with 11 bases between the two germline ends. The CDR3 totals 13 residues. The CDR3 sequence: CASSPGLRDTQYF. DNA for the CDR3: TGTGCCAGCAGCCCGGGACTCCGAGATACGCAGTATTTT. The full variable domain, its missing parts supplied by reference TRBV7-2 and TRBJ2-3, is GAGVSQSPSNKVTEKGKDVELRCDPISGHTALYWYRQSLGQGLEFLIYFQGNSAPDKSGLPSDRFSAERTGGSVSTLTIQRTQQEDSAVYLCASSPGLRDTQYFGPGTRLTVL.

There are a few counts of this clone. The gene calls are TRBV5-1 and TRBJ1-1, with D maybe TRBD1 (6 bases). Trimming took off 5 bases at V and 11 bases at J, with 22 bases between the two ends. The CDR3 has 14 amino acids. The germline CDR1 and CDR2 sequences are SGHRS and YFSETQ. The CDR3 region has the DNA TGCGCCAGCAGATCCACGGACAGCCTCCCGGAGGCTTTCTTT. This sequence encodes CASRSTDSLPEAFF.

V and J are TRBV11-2 and TRBJ2-4; weak D call: TRBD2 (5 bases). Per germline, CDR1 SGHAT and CDR2 FQNNGV. The germline V and J ends were trimmed by 2 bases and 13 bases, with 15 bases remaining between them. The CDR3 totals 13 residues. CDR3 nucleotides: TGTGCCAGCAGCTTAATTCTTGCCGGGAAACAGTACTTC. Translation: CASSLILAGKQYF.

This rearrangement joins TRBV19 to TRBJ2-7, with D hard to call. Germline V gene lookup returns CDR1 LNHDA and CDR2 SQIVND (reference sequence). Trimming pared 4 bases from V and 0 bases from J, leaving 13 bases between. The CDR3 has 15 amino acids. This chain's CDR3 is CASSSYLETSYEQYF. The DNA of the CDR3 is TGTGCCAGTAGTAGTTATCTGGAGACCTCCTACGAGCAGTACTTC.

This chain connects TRBV7-2 to TRBJ2-1, with TRBD2 matching over 8 bases. Trimming took 5 bases from V and 3 from J; bases not matched to a gene: 6. Germline lookup yields CDR1 SGHTA and CDR2 FQGNSA. This CDR3 region has 15 residues. The CDR3 protein is CASSARGGLYNEQFF. The CDR3 bases are TGTGCCAGCAGCGCACGGGGGGGCCTCTACAATGAGCAGTTCTTC. The variable domain in full, with the rest retrieved from reference TRBV7-2 and TRBJ2-1, is GAGVSQSPSNKVTEKGKDVELRCDPISGHTALYWYRQSLGQGLEFLIYFQGNSAPDKSGLPSDRFSAERTGGSVSTLTIQRTQQEDSAVYLCASSARGGLYNEQFFGPGTRLTVL.

CDR3 nucleotides: TGTGCCAGCTCACACAGGGGGAACAATCAGCCCCAGCATTTT. Amino acid sequence: CASSHRGNNQPQHF. The rearrangement uses TRBV18 and TRBJ1-5, with 8 bases aligning to TRBD1. The CDR3 loop spans 14 amino acids. Losses at the gene ends were 4 bases for V and 3 bases for J; bases not matched to a gene: 2. In germline, CDR1 is KGHSH, CDR2 LQKENI. Combining the CDR3 with reference TRBV18 and TRBJ1-5 gives the whole variable domain NAGVMQNPRHLVRRRGQEARLRCSPMKGHSHVYWYRQLPEEGLKFMVYLQKENIIDESGMPKERFSAEFPKEGPSILRIQQVVRGDSAAYFCASSHRGNNQPQHFGDGTRLSIL.

The chain has TRBV18 and TRBJ2-3; D uncertain. Trimming shortened V by 3 bases and J by 3 bases, and 10 bases separated the two germline ends. The CDR3 consists of 14 residues. Looked up from germline, CDR1 is KGHSH and CDR2 is LQKENI. The CDR3 region is CASSPRPRTDTQYF. CDR3 in DNA: TGTGCCAGCTCACCTCGTCCCAGGACAGATACGCAGTATTTT. The whole variable domain, filled in from reference TRBV18 and TRBJ2-3, reads NAGVMQNPRHLVRRRGQEARLRCSPMKGHSHVYWYRQLPEEGLKFMVYLQKENIIDESGMPKERFSAEFPKEGPSILRIQQVVRGDSAAYFCASSPRPRTDTQYFGPGTRLTVL.

The chain has TRBV7-3 and TRBJ2-2; 8 nucleotides agree with TRBD1. Germline V gene sequence: CDR1 SGHTA, CDR2 FQGTGA. The CDR3 sequence is 14 residues long. The ends lost 5 bases at V and 6 bases at J; junction bases unmatched: 5. The CDR3 DNA follows: TGTGCCAGCAGCCTAAGGACAGGGCCCGGGGAGCTGTTTTTT. Its translation: CASSLRTGPGELFF.

The chain links TRBV5-6 to TRBJ2-3; D unresolved. The germline CDR1 and CDR2 sequences are SGHDT and YYEEEE. This CDR3 is 14 amino acids long. V lost 1 base and J 1 base, leaving 7 bases between the germline ends. The chain's CDR3 is CASSLMGRTDTQYF. CDR3 coding DNA: TGTGCCAGCAGCTTGATGGGCCGCACAGATACGCAGTATTTT.

The CDR3 sequence is CASRGQGASEKLFF. In DNA, the CDR3 is TGTGCCAGCAGGGGACAGGGGGCGAGTGAAAAACTGTTTTTT. V gene TRBV5-6 combines with J gene TRBJ1-4; 12 positions match TRBD1. The V and J ends lost 5 bases and 7 bases, in that order; junction bases with no gene match: 3. The CDR3 extends over 14 amino acids. Germline V lookup: CDR1 SGHDT, CDR2 YYEEEE. The full variable domain, rest sourced from reference TRBV5-6 and TRBJ1-4, is DAGVTQSPTHLIKTRGQQVTLRCSPKSGHDTVSWYQQALGQGPQFIFQYYEEEERQRGNFPDRFSGHQFPNYSSELNVNALLLGDSALYLCASRGQGASEKLFFGSGTQLSVL.

The chain links TRBV7-9 to TRBJ2-3; D gene ambiguous. Trimming cost V 3 bases and J 1 base, with 11 bases left between them. The CDR3 spans 15 residues. Germline lookup yields CDR1 SEHNR and CDR2 FQNEAQ (reference sequence). The CDR3 DNA sequence: TGTGCCAGCAGCTTCCTGAGACTGGGCACAGATACGCAGTATTTT. This encodes CASSFLRLGTDTQYF.

The chain joins TRBV6-1 to TRBJ1-2; D may be TRBD1 (6 bases). This CDR3 region has 14 residues. Looked up from germline, CDR1 is MNHNS and CDR2 is SASEGT. V gave up 11 bases and J gave up 4 bases, with 20 bases separating them. This chain's CDR3 is CAGLRQAGTYGYTF. As DNA, the CDR3 is TGTGCCGGACTCCGACAGGCCGGCACCTATGGCTACACCTTC.

The chain is built from TRBV18 and TRBJ2-3; 10 bases are a match to TRBD2. Germline-derived CDR1 and CDR2 are KGHSH and LQKENI. V shed 0 bases and J 6 bases; nucleotides not matched to a gene: 6. The CDR3 is made up of 16 amino acids. The DNA for the CDR3 is TGTGCCAGCTCACCACCATCTAGCGGGGGTTGGGATACGCAGTATTTT. This translates into CASSPPSSGGWDTQYF.

The chain joins TRBV7-9 to TRBJ1-2, with unresolved D. The CDR3 runs 13 residues. Trimming stripped 3 bases from V and 6 bases from J, with 11 bases between. CDR1 and CDR2 from the germline V gene are SEHNR and FQNEAQ (reference sequence). The CDR3 DNA is TGTGCCAGCAGCTTTAGCAGAGAGGATGGCTACACCTTC. This codes for CASSFSREDGYTF.

The J gene is TRBJ1-4, the V gene TRBV30; D possibly corresponds to TRBD1 (6 bases). V shed 2 bases and J shed 5 bases, with 15 bases lying between them. Germline CDR1 is GTSNPN and CDR2 is SVGIG (reference sequence). The length of the CDR3 is 15 residues. The CDR3 sequence is CAWSPGQGINEKLFF. The DNA of the CDR3 is TGTGCCTGGAGTCCGGGGCAGGGGATAAATGAAAAACTGTTTTTT.

Here the CDR3 DNA reads TGTGCCAGCAGCCCGGGACTAGCGGGGGGGCCTACAGATACGCAGTATTTT. Translation gives CASSPGLAGGPTDTQYF. The chain is built from TRBV2 and TRBJ2-3; 16 bases map to TRBD2. Germline-derived CDR1 and CDR2 are SNHLY and FYNNEI. Trimming at V came to 6 bases and at J to 3 bases, leaving 6 bases not matched to a gene. The CDR3 runs 17 residues.

This clone was picked up one time. This chain links TRBV5-1 with TRBJ2-2; D not certain. Trimming stripped 3 bases from V and 6 bases from J, with 15 bases between. There are 15 residues in the CDR3. The V gene's germline CDR1 is SGHRS and CDR2 YFSETQ. The CDR3 is CASSWFRSDAGELFF. In nucleotides, the CDR3 is TGCGCCAGCAGCTGGTTTCGGAGCGACGCCGGGGAGCTGTTTTTT.

V gene TRBV9 combines with J gene TRBJ2-2; D is unresolved. CDR3 length: 14 amino acids. Per germline, CDR1 SGDLS and CDR2 YYNGEE. V was pared by 2 bases and J by 5 bases, with 10 bases between. CDR3: CASSVSPQTGELFF. CDR3 nucleotides: TGTGCCAGCAGCGTGAGCCCCCAAACCGGGGAGCTGTTTTTT.

The chain is built from TRBV10-3 and TRBJ1-4, with a weak D call TRBD1 (5 bases). The CDR3 has 15 residues. The V gene lost 0 bases and the J gene lost 4 bases, with 9 bases spanning the gap. Germline assignment: CDR1 ENHRY and CDR2 SYGVKD. CDR3 residues: CAISESAGYNEKLFF. The CDR3 DNA follows: TGTGCCATCAGTGAGTCGGCAGGGTATAATGAAAAACTGTTTTTT.

This clone was picked up a small number of times. This sequence joins TRBV7-4 and TRBJ2-1; 7 nucleotides line up with TRBD2. The J segment lost 2 bases and the V segment lost 1 base, leaving 5 bases of the junction unmatched. This CDR3 region has 16 residues. In germline, CDR1 is SGHVT, CDR2 SQSDAQ. CDR3 region: CASSLDGGGTYNEQFF. In nucleotides, the CDR3 is TGTGCCAGCAGCTTAGATGGGGGGGGGACCTACAATGAGCAGTTCTTC.

This CDR3 is CASSQDRGGSYEQYF. The CDR3 nucleotides are TGCGCCAGCAGCCAAGATCGGGGGGGCTCCTACGAGCAGTACTTC. The V and J genes are TRBV4-1 and TRBJ2-7, with 8 nucleotides matching TRBD2. Germline loops: CDR1 MGHRA, CDR2 YSYEKL. V lost 0 bases to trimming and J lost 0 bases; unmatched junction nucleotides: 1. This CDR3 spans 15 amino acids.

The DNA of the CDR3 is TGCGCCAGCAGCCAAGGACCTCTTGCGGGGGGGCCTAGTGGCGGGGAGCTGTTTTTT. Protein product: CASSQGPLAGGPSGGELFF. The gene calls are TRBV4-1 and TRBJ2-2; 9 positions agree with TRBD2. Germline V lookup: CDR1 MGHRA, CDR2 YSYEKL. After removal of 1 base from V and 7 bases from J, the junction contained 16 bases not matched to a gene. The CDR3 length is 19 residues.

The V and J genes are TRBV27 and TRBJ1-6, with no clear D. Germline CDR1 is MNHEY and CDR2 is SMNVEV (reference sequence). The V and J ends lost 4 bases and 5 bases respectively, with 18 bases between them. This CDR3 contains 17 residues. CDR3 in amino acids: CASSSLSLLSDNSPLHF. As DNA, the CDR3 is TGTGCCAGCAGTTCCCTGTCCCTCCTATCGGATAATTCACCCCTCCACTTT.

The genes are TRBV30 and TRBJ1-6; D is uncertain. Trimming removed 2 bases from V and 7 bases from J, with 15 bases in between. Germline CDR1 and CDR2: GTSNPN and SVGIG (reference sequence). The CDR3 spans 15 residues. CDR3 coding DNA: TGTGCCTGGAGTCTTCCGCGGGCCGGGAATTCACCCCTCCACTTT. Its protein product is CAWSLPRAGNSPLHF. The whole variable domain, remainder taken from reference TRBV30 and TRBJ1-6, is SQTIHQWPATLVQPVGSPLSLECTVEGTSNPNLYWYRQAAGRGLQLLFYSVGIGQISSEVPQNLSASRPQDRQFILSSKKLLLSDSGFYLCAWSLPRAGNSPLHFGNGTRLTVT.

The chain carries TRBV28 and TRBJ1-4, with TRBD1 as a possible D gene (5 bases). V dropped 3 bases and J dropped 8 bases, with 13 bases sitting between them. This CDR3 spans 14 amino acids. From germline, CDR1 is MDHEN and CDR2 SYDVKM. The CDR3 loop is CASSFRGSSEKLFF. The CDR3 DNA is TGTGCCAGCAGTTTTAGGGGTAGCTCGGAAAAACTGTTTTTT.